This T cell receptor beta chain came from a study of T-cell memory formation after mild COVID-19. Study observations and caveats: Clones that shrank (day 15 to 85) were balanced CD4/CD8, whereas later expanders leaned CD4+. Pre-infection memory showed some responding clones, and this suggested that cross-reactive memory joined.

Germline assignment: CDR1 SGHRS and CDR2 YFSETQ. This CDR3 spans 15 amino acids. With 1 base removed from V and 2 bases from J, the gap between germline ends came to 10 bases. The 5'RACE method, run with constant-segment primers, produced TCR alpha and TCR beta cDNA libraries (carrying sample barcodes and UMIs). TCRdb analysed the 5' RACE reads with MiXCR anew, one entry per CDR3 protein. Counted here are roughly 80,000 distinct CDR3 sequences, about 14% occurring once; the ten biggest clones make up roughly a third. Notes on this clonotype: Its antigen is as yet unknown.

The sequenced sample was PBMCs or a T cell subset sorted from them (not recorded which). This chain uses TRBV5-1 with TRBJ2-1; D gene unclear. This sequence originates from an adult woman who had mild COVID-19 (a few samples of this study predate the infection). Cell type and time point are not known. The CDR3 reads CASSLKGRTYNEQFF. The CDR3 nucleotides are TGCGCCAGCAGCTTGAAAGGGCGGACCTACAATGAGCAGTTCTTC.